Shown below are 5 T cell receptor beta chains from a single sample sequenced in a study of shared clonotypes between healthy human individuals. The method was immunoSEQ multiplex PCR; TCRdb's version includes in-frame clones alone and lacks a portion of them. The profile covers some 550,000 clones, with around 97% appearing a single time and around 0.057% taken by the ten largest. The sample was naive CD4+ T cells sorted from blood. Stated subset: CD45RA+ positively selected. These receptors all stem from a woman between 25 and 40 years old in good health.

The chain uses TRBV7-9 and TRBJ1-1; D remains ambiguous. CDR1 is SEHNR and CDR2 is FQNEAQ in the germline V gene (reference sequence). The CDR3 consists of 13 residues. V lost 3 bases to trimming and J lost 6 bases, with 11 bases between them. Here the CDR3 reads CASSFEAGAEAFF. Written as DNA, the CDR3 is TGTGCCAGCAGCTTCGAGGCGGGCGCTGAAGCTTTCTTT.

The chain carries TRBV7-9 and TRBJ2-1, with 8 bases that match TRBD2. The CDR3 spans 16 residues. V trimming: 1 base; J trimming: 7 bases; junction bases outside the gene matches: 9. Germline values: CDR1 SEHNR, CDR2 FQNEAQ (reference sequence). CDR3 sequence: CASSLDLAASGNEQFF. As DNA, the CDR3 is TGTGCCAGCAGCTTAGATCTCGCAGCTAGCGGGAATGAGCAGTTCTTC.

The CDR3 coding sequence is TGTGCCAGCAGAGGCGGAGGGGTATCTGAAGCTTTCTTT. Residues: CASRGGGVSEAFF. The chain carries TRBV2 and TRBJ1-1, with D possibly matching TRBD1 (5 bases). The V end lost 6 bases, the J end lost 6 bases, and 14 bases lay between the germline ends. The CDR3 covers 13 residues. Germline values: CDR1 SNHLY, CDR2 FYNNEI.

The chain couples TRBV5-1 to TRBJ1-1; D gene unclear. Germline loops: CDR1 SGHRS, CDR2 YFSETQ. The CDR3 has 16 amino acids. V was trimmed by 4 bases and J by 3 bases, leaving 19 bases between them. CDR3 DNA: TGCGCCAGCAGCCCGCGGACTAAAAGGGAGGACACTGAAGCTTTCTTT. It specifies CASSPRTKREDTEAFF.

This clone showed up just once. The rearrangement joins TRBV6-5 to TRBJ2-5; D is perhaps TRBD1 (6 bases). CDR1 MNHEY and CDR2 SVGAGI come from the germline V gene. The CDR3 totals 14 residues. V lost 7 bases and J lost 5, with 17 bases in between. The CDR3 DNA is TGTGCCAGCACGTTATCAGGGGTCTTGGAGACCCAGTACTTC. It specifies CASTLSGVLETQYF.